Sequencing of this TCR beta chain was carried out in a study of identical twins. General study findings and limits: For cord blood, abundant beta clonotypes had fewer insertions, unlike memory repertoires, which showed none.

The germline V gene has CDR1 MGHDK and CDR2 SYGVNS. CDR3 length equals 12 residues. V was trimmed by 6 bases and J by 5 bases, leaving 10 bases between them. Carrying unique molecular identifiers, the cDNA also gained a universal primer site through template switching. TCRdb used MiXCR to reprocess the 5' RACE reads, holding one entry per CDR3 protein. The repertoire holds some 500,000 distinct CDR3 sequences, more than 9% seen once, with roughly 3.2% in the top ten. As concerns this clonotype: Its target is unknown.

Separately, the same data were catalogued under a study of yellow fever vaccine responses in identical twins.

What was sequenced was PBMCs. This receptor was identified in a young woman in good health. The chain employs TRBV25-1 and TRBJ1-2, with D possibly matching TRBD1 (5 bases). In DNA form, the CDR3 reads TGTGCCAGCAGAGACAGACTTTATGGCTACACCTTC. It codes for CASRDRLYGYTF.